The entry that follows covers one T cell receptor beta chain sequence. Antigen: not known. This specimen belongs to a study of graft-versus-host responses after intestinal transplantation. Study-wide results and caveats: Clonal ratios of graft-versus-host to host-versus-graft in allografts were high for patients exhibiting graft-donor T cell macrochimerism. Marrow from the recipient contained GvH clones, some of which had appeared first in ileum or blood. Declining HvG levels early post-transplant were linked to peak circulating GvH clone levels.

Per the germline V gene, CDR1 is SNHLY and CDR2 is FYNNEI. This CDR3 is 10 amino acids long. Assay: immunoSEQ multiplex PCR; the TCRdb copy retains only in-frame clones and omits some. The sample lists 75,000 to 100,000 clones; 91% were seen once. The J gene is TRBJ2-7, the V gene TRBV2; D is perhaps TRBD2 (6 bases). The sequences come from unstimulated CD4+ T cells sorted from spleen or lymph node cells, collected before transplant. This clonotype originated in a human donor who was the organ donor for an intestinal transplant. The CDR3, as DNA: TGTGGCCCGGGGGTAGGCGAGCAGTACTTC. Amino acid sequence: CGPGVGEQYF.